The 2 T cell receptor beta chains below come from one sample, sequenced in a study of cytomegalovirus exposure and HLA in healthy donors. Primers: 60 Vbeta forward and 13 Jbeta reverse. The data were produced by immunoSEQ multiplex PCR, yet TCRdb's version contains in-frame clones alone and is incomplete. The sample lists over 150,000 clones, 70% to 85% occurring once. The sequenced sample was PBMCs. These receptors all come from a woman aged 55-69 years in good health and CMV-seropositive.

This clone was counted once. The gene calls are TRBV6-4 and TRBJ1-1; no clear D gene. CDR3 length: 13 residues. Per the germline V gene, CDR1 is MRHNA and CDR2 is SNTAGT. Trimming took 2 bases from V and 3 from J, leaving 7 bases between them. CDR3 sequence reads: CASSDNRDTEAFF. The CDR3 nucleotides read TGTGCCAGCAGTGACAACAGAGACACTGAAGCTTTCTTT.

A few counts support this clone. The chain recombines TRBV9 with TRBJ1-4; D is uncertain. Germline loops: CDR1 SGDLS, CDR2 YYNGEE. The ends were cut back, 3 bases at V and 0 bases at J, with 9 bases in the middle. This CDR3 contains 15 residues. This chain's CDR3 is CASSAFQATNEKLFF. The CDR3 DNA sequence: TGTGCCAGCAGCGCTTTCCAGGCAACTAATGAAAAACTGTTTTTT.